The 9 T cell receptor beta chains in this list originate from one sample, sequenced in a study of blood T cell repertoires in COVID-19. Produced via immunoSEQ multiplex PCR; TCRdb's table is partial and in-frame only. The data contain over 95,000 clones, 84% of them singletons. The sample comprised peripheral blood. Source of these receptors: a woman aged 40 to 55 with acute or convalescent COVID-19.

V and J are TRBV27 and TRBJ2-5; 8 bases map to TRBD2. The CDR3 is made up of 15 amino acids. Germline V gene lookup returns CDR1 MNHEY and CDR2 SMNVEV (reference sequence). V lost 5 bases to trimming and J lost 4 bases; unmatched junction nucleotides: 9. CDR3 sequence reads: CASSEMTSARETQYF. The CDR3 bases are TGTGCCAGCAGTGAGATGACTAGCGCCCGAGAGACCCAGTACTTC.

The J gene is TRBJ1-2, the V gene TRBV5-5; TRBD1 is a possible D gene (6 bases). Germline lookup yields CDR1 SGHKS and CDR2 YYEKEE (reference sequence). V dropped 4 bases and J dropped 5 bases, with 12 bases sitting between them. The CDR3 spans 13 residues. CDR3 in DNA: TGTGCCAGCAGCACTGGACAGAGGTATGGCTACACCTTC. It specifies CASSTGQRYGYTF.

This rearrangement joins TRBV2 to TRBJ2-6, with D maybe TRBD2 (5 bases). Trimming removed 1 base at V and 0 bases at J, with 10 bases between. This CDR3 contains 17 residues. Germline V lookup: CDR1 SNHLY, CDR2 FYNNEI. The CDR3 spells CASSEGFGVSGANVLTF. The CDR3 coding sequence is TGTGCCAGCAGTGAAGGGTTCGGGGTCTCTGGGGCCAACGTCCTGACTTTC.

This sequence joins TRBV7-9 and TRBJ2-1; D is perhaps TRBD1 (5 bases). CDR3 length equals 10 residues. V lost 8 bases, J lost 6 bases, and 5 bases lay in between. Germline V gene data show CDR1 as SEHNR and CDR2 as FQNEAQ (reference sequence). DNA of the CDR3: TGTGCCAGCGGGGCCAATGAGCAGTTCTTC. Its protein is CASGANEQFF.

CDR3 loop: CASSPRQAPYGYTF. The CDR3 region has the DNA TGTGCCAGCAGCCCACGACAGGCGCCCTATGGCTACACCTTC. V and J are TRBV7-9 and TRBJ1-2; maybe TRBD1 (6 bases). The CDR3 length is 14 residues. Looked up from germline, CDR1 is SEHNR and CDR2 is FQNEAQ (reference sequence). V shed 5 bases and J shed 4 bases, with 14 bases lying between them.

The chain joins TRBV5-1 to TRBJ1-6, with D unclear. This CDR3 has 16 residues. Trimming removed 0 bases at V and 8 bases at J, with 15 bases between. The V gene's germline CDR1 is SGHRS and CDR2 YFSETQ. The CDR3 DNA is TGCGCCAGCAGCTTGGATGGAGGGTGGGGAGATTCACCCCTCCACTTT. Its protein product is CASSLDGGWGDSPLHF.

The rearrangement uses TRBV6-4 and TRBJ2-3; no definite D call. Germline loops: CDR1 MRHNA, CDR2 SNTAGT. V dropped 7 bases and J dropped 0 bases, with 8 bases sitting between them. This CDR3 comprises 13 residues. The CDR3 bases are TGTGCCAGCATCGGTGAGAGCACAGATACGCAGTATTTT. This codes for CASIGESTDTQYF.

CDR3 sequence reads: CASSQQGADNSPLHF. The CDR3 coding sequence is TGTGCCAGCAGTCAACAGGGGGCCGACAATTCACCCCTCCACTTT. The chain joins TRBV27 to TRBJ1-6; TRBD1 aligns across 9 bases. The CDR3 sequence is 15 residues long. The junction had 6 bases not matched to a gene; V was cut back by 5 bases and J by 7 bases. Germline-derived CDR1 and CDR2 are MNHEY and SMNVEV (reference sequence).

Only one count was recorded for this clone. This sequence joins TRBV30 and TRBJ1-3; no definite D call. The germline gives CDR1 GTSNPN, CDR2 SVGIG (reference sequence). The CDR3 spans 14 residues. Trimming stripped 0 bases from V and 3 bases from J, with 9 bases between. The DNA of the CDR3 is TGTGCCTGGAGTGTGTGGGGAGGTGGAAACACCATATATTTT. Its protein is CAWSVWGGGNTIYF.